The 6 T cell receptor beta chains given below trace back to one sample, sequenced in a study of shared clonotypes between healthy human individuals. Naive CD8 isolation took CD45RO-negative cells positively selected for CCR7 and excluded terminally differentiated effector memory CD45RA+ cells. Sequencing was performed with immunoSEQ multiplex PCR; in TCRdb, only in-frame clones are kept and a portion is missing. Of around 600,000 clones listed, about 95% are singletons. The specimen was naive CD8+ T cells sorted from blood. These receptors were obtained from a woman in her 30s in good health.

The chain uses TRBV29-1 and TRBJ2-7; unclear D gene. The CDR3 covers 12 residues. Germline V lookup: CDR1 SQVTM, CDR2 ANQGSEA. V lost 5 bases to trimming and J lost 1 base, with 9 bases between them. CDR3 in amino acids: CSVTTQSYEQYF. The CDR3 DNA sequence: TGCAGCGTTACTACGCAATCCTACGAGCAGTACTTC.

The J gene is TRBJ1-5, the V gene TRBV2; D is unresolved. Trimming removed 9 bases at V and 2 bases at J, with 14 bases between. This CDR3 region has 14 residues. Germline CDR1 and CDR2: SNHLY and FYNNEI. This CDR3 is CASKGGLGNQPQHF. The CDR3 nucleotides read TGTGCCAGTAAAGGAGGGCTCGGCAATCAGCCCCAGCATTTT.

The genes are TRBV11-2 and TRBJ1-4, with D unresolved. The ends were cut back, 5 bases at V and 8 bases at J, with 15 bases in the middle. CDR1 and CDR2 (germline): SGHAT, FQNNGV. This CDR3 has 14 residues. CDR3 nucleotide sequence: TGTGCCAGCAGCCAAGCATTTGCGGGAGAAAAACTGTTTTTT. It codes for CASSQAFAGEKLFF.

The chain combines TRBV15 with TRBJ2-5; the match to TRBD2 covers 9 bases. CDR1 is LNHNV and CDR2 is YYDKDF in the germline V gene (reference sequence). The V gene end was trimmed by 5 bases and the J gene end by 4 bases; junction bases not matched to a gene: 5. This CDR3 comprises 14 residues. CDR3 in amino acids: CATSYAGGGETQYF. The CDR3 DNA sequence: TGTGCCACCAGCTACGCGGGGGGGGGAGAGACCCAGTACTTC.

A word on this clone: This CDR3 fails to terminate in the conserved phenylalanine or tryptophan, so it likely reflects a read error. As DNA, the CDR3 is TGTGCCAGCAGCGCTACTAGCGGGAATATCTACGAGCAGTACTCC. It specifies CASSATSGNIYEQYS. The rearrangement joins TRBV7-7 to TRBJ2-7; 10 bases align to TRBD2. The length of the CDR3 is 15 residues. Germline V gene sequence: CDR1 SSHAT, CDR2 FNYEAQ (reference sequence). J lost 3 bases, V lost 5 bases, and 7 bases had no gene match.

This clone was observed once. The genes are TRBV27 and TRBJ2-1; D is unclear. The V gene's germline CDR1 is MNHEY and CDR2 SMNVEV (reference sequence). V was trimmed by 3 bases and J by 0 bases, leaving 9 bases between them. This CDR3 comprises 15 residues. CDR3: CASSLRQSSYNEQFF. In nucleotides, the CDR3 is TGTGCCAGCAGTTTGAGGCAAAGCTCCTACAATGAGCAGTTCTTC.